These 29 T cell receptor beta chains originate from one sample sequenced in a study of blood T cell repertoires in COVID-19. TCRdb's copy holds only in-frame clones and misses some; the assay was immunoSEQ multiplex PCR. The table records 380,000 or so clones, more than 75% of them present only once. Material for sequencing was PBMCs or T cells enriched from blood (not recorded which). The receptors derive from a woman in her 30s with acute COVID-19.

The genes are TRBV28 and TRBJ1-1; TRBD1 agrees at 8 bases. The germline CDR1 and CDR2 sequences are MDHEN and SYDVKM. The CDR3 has 15 residues. Trimming cost V 5 bases and J 0 bases; bases outside gene matches: 5. In DNA form, the CDR3 reads TGTGCCAGCAGTACATCAGGGGGCATGAACACTGAAGCTTTCTTT. Protein: CASSTSGGMNTEAFF. The full variable domain, in which reference TRBV28 and TRBJ1-1 provide the parts outside the CDR3, is DVKVTQSSRYLVKRTGEKVFLECVQDMDHENMFWYRQDPGLGLRLIYFSYDVKMKEKGDIPEGYSVSREKKERFSLILESASTNQTSMYLCASSTSGGMNTEAFFGQGTRLTVV.

The chain employs TRBV9 and TRBJ2-2, with TRBD2 as a possible D gene (6 bases). Germline V gene lookup returns CDR1 SGDLS and CDR2 YYNGEE. The CDR3 contains 16 residues. Between the trimmed V and J ends, which lost 3 bases and 1 base, there was a span of 13 bases. The CDR3 sequence: CASSGRRGLNTGELFF. DNA for the CDR3: TGTGCCAGCAGCGGAAGACGGGGGTTGAACACCGGGGAGCTGTTTTTT.

The chain employs TRBV12-5 and TRBJ1-2; D is unresolved. Germline CDR1 LGHNT, CDR2 FRNRAP. The V and J ends lost 1 base and 4 bases respectively, with 13 bases between them. This CDR3 comprises 15 residues. This chain's CDR3 is CASGLGAAGSYGYTF. CDR3 coding DNA: TGTGCTAGTGGTTTGGGGGCAGCAGGCTCCTATGGCTACACCTTC. The full variable domain, in which reference TRBV12-5 and TRBJ1-2 provide the parts outside the CDR3, is DARVTQTPRHKVTEMGQEVTMRCQPILGHNTVFWYRQTMMQGLELLAYFRNRAPLDDSGMPKDRFSAEMPDATLATLKIQPSEPRDSAVYFCASGLGAAGSYGYTFGSGTRLTVV.

This clone was detected only a few times. The chain joins TRBV7-2 to TRBJ2-7; D is unclear. Germline V gene sequence: CDR1 SGHTA, CDR2 FQGNSA. The CDR3 covers 11 residues. Trimming shortened V by 5 bases and J by 3 bases, and 5 bases separated the two germline ends. CDR3 DNA: TGTGCCAGCAGCCCCGGCTACGAGCAGTACTTC. Encoded protein: CASSPGYEQYF.

V gene TRBV28 combines with J gene TRBJ1-5, with 10 bases aligning to TRBD1. Unmatched junction bases numbered 9, after V lost 6 bases and J lost 4 bases. CDR1 and CDR2 from the germline V gene are MDHEN and SYDVKM. The CDR3 loop spans 16 amino acids. CDR3 bases: TGTGCCAGCAGACCGACAGGGGGCTCAGGGAATCAGCCCCAGCATTTT. It codes for CASRPTGGSGNQPQHF.

V and J are TRBV5-1 and TRBJ1-2; 8 nucleotides match TRBD1. The germline V gene encodes CDR1 SGHRS and CDR2 YFSETQ. V was clipped by 3 bases and J by 4 bases; unmatched bases: 8. This CDR3 region has 15 residues. The CDR3 DNA sequence: TGCGCCAGCAGCTACGGACAGGGTAACCCCTATGGCTACACCTTC. Translated, it gives CASSYGQGNPYGYTF.

This clone appeared a single time. CDR3 bases: TGTGCCAGCTCACCGGACAGGGTCGCCACTGAAGCTTTCTTT. The encoded protein is CASSPDRVATEAFF. The V call is TRBV18, the J call TRBJ1-1; 8 bases line up with TRBD1. This CDR3 has 14 residues. CDR1 is KGHSH, CDR2 LQKENI, per germline. The J segment lost 4 bases and the V segment lost 3 bases, leaving 4 bases of the junction unmatched.

The chain is built from TRBV6-5 and TRBJ1-4; D might be TRBD1 (5 bases). The germline CDR1 and CDR2 sequences are MNHEY and SVGAGI. The ends were cut back, 0 bases at V and 2 bases at J, with 10 bases in the middle. This CDR3 has 16 amino acids. DNA of the CDR3: TGTGCCAGCAGTTACTCGACGCGGGGCACTAATGAAAAACTGTTTTTT. Amino acid sequence: CASSYSTRGTNEKLFF.

The chain is built from TRBV7-3 and TRBJ2-1; no reliable D call. The CDR3 extends over 16 amino acids. The V gene's germline CDR1 is SGHTA and CDR2 FQGTGA. V dropped 5 bases and J dropped 1 base, with 15 bases sitting between them. CDR3 in amino acids: CASSPPQSQSYNEQFF. DNA of the CDR3: TGTGCCAGCAGCCCCCCACAGAGCCAATCCTACAATGAGCAGTTCTTC. Full variable domain (remainder filled in from reference TRBV7-3 and TRBJ2-1): GAGVSQTPSNKVTEKGKYVELRCDPISGHTALYWYRQSLGQGPEFLIYFQGTGAADDSGLPNDRFFAVRPEGSVSTLKIQRTERGDSAVYLCASSPPQSQSYNEQFFGPGTRLTVL.

This chain uses TRBV7-2 with TRBJ2-5, with 7 bases fitting TRBD1. Germline V CDR1 and CDR2: SGHTA, FQGNSA. The CDR3 is 12 amino acids. With V trimmed by 8 bases and J by 1 base, 1 base remained unmatched. Here the CDR3 DNA reads TGTGCCAGCGGGACAGCCCAAGAGACCCAGTACTTC. Translated: CASGTAQETQYF.

The chain links TRBV18 to TRBJ2-7; 9 bases match TRBD2. There are 14 residues in the CDR3. V gave up 5 bases and J gave up 6 bases; unmatched junction bases: 8. Germline CDR1 is KGHSH and CDR2 is LQKENI. CDR3 DNA sequence: TGTGCCAGCTCATCTCAGGGACTAGCAGCCGAGCAGTACTTC. It specifies CASSSQGLAAEQYF.

V usage is TRBV19 and J usage is TRBJ1-1; the match to TRBD1 covers 7 bases. The ends lost 6 bases at V and 5 bases at J; junction bases unmatched: 9. This CDR3 has 14 residues. The V gene's germline CDR1 is LNHDA and CDR2 SQIVND (reference sequence). In DNA form, the CDR3 reads TGTGCCAGTAGGACAGGGTTGAGAGAGACTGAAGCTTTCTTT. Its translation: CASRTGLRETEAFF.

V gene TRBV2 combines with J gene TRBJ1-2, with D hard to call. CDR3 length equals 15 residues. The V gene's germline CDR1 is SNHLY and CDR2 FYNNEI. The germline V and J ends were trimmed by 4 bases and 0 bases, with 12 bases remaining between them. This CDR3 reads CASSAPGSSNYGYTF. The CDR3 DNA reads TGTGCCAGCAGTGCCCCAGGTAGTTCTAACTATGGCTACACCTTC. Full variable domain (outside the CDR3, taken from reference TRBV2 and TRBJ1-2): EPEVTQTPSHQVTQMGQEVILRCVPISNHLYFYWYRQILGQKVEFLVSFYNNEISEKSEIFDDQFSVERPDGSNFTLKIRSTKLEDSAMYFCASSAPGSSNYGYTFGSGTRLTVV.

The CDR3 sequence: CASSRTSGGEADTQYF. In nucleotides, the CDR3 is TGTGCCAGCAGCAGGACTAGCGGGGGGGAGGCAGATACGCAGTATTTT. This chain connects TRBV11-3 to TRBJ2-3, with 15 bases that match TRBD2. Germline CDR1 SGHNT, CDR2 YENEEA. The CDR3 runs to 16 residues. The trim removed 5 bases at V and 4 bases at J, leaving 4 bases unmatched. Drawing the rest from reference TRBV11-3 and TRBJ2-3, the complete variable domain is EAGVVQSPRYKIIEKKQPVAFWCNPISGHNTLYWYLQNLGQGPELLIRYENEEAVDDSQLPKDRFSAERLKGVDSTLKIQPAELGDSAVYLCASSRTSGGEADTQYFGPGTRLTVL.

This chain joins TRBV7-9 and TRBJ2-1; TRBD2 agrees at 10 bases. Germline V gives CDR1 SEHNR, CDR2 FQNEAQ (reference sequence). After removal of 3 bases from V and 8 bases from J, the junction contained 4 bases not matched to a gene. The CDR3 is made up of 14 amino acids. This CDR3 reads CASSFSSGGDEQFF. The CDR3 nucleotides read TGTGCCAGCAGCTTTTCTAGCGGGGGCGATGAGCAGTTCTTC. Full variable domain (missing parts from reference TRBV7-9 and TRBJ2-1): DTGVSQNPRHKITKRGQNVTFRCDPISEHNRLYWYRQTLGQGPEFLTYFQNEAQLEKSRLLSDRFSAERPKGSFSTLEIQRTEQGDSAMYLCASSFSSGGDEQFFGPGTRLTVL.

The rearrangement joins TRBV5-1 to TRBJ2-3; unclear D gene. Germline loops: CDR1 SGHRS, CDR2 YFSETQ. This CDR3 is built from 15 residues. Between the trimmed V and J ends, which lost 4 bases and 5 bases, there was a span of 17 bases. This CDR3 is CASSVTPSVIDTQYF. The CDR3, as DNA: TGCGCCAGCAGCGTTACTCCTTCTGTCATAGATACGCAGTATTTT. The entire variable domain, with the rest obtained from reference TRBV5-1 and TRBJ2-3, is as follows: KAGVTQTPRYLIKTRGQQVTLSCSPISGHRSVSWYQQTPGQGLQFLFEYFSETQRNKGNFPGRFSGRQFSNSRSEMNVSTLELGDSALYLCASSVTPSVIDTQYFGPGTRLTVL.

The chain is built from TRBV5-5 and TRBJ1-4; 7 bases are shared with TRBD1. The CDR3 totals 20 residues. Trimming cost V 0 bases and J 1 base; bases outside gene matches: 15. Germline V gene lookup returns CDR1 SGHKS and CDR2 YYEKEE (reference sequence). The CDR3 DNA follows: TGTGCCAGCAGCTTGGAATACCGGCGCGACAGGGTCATAACTAATGAAAAACTGTTTTTT. It specifies CASSLEYRRDRVITNEKLFF.

The J gene is TRBJ1-2, the V gene TRBV7-8; 7 bases agree with TRBD1. Looked up from germline, CDR1 is SGHVS and CDR2 is FQNEAQ. J lost 0 bases, V lost 3 bases, and 7 bases had no gene match. This CDR3 has 16 amino acids. The CDR3 sequence: CASSFGQDEPNYGYTF. CDR3 bases: TGTGCCAGCAGCTTCGGACAGGATGAACCTAACTATGGCTACACCTTC.

This chain links TRBV6-5 with TRBJ1-4, with D tentatively TRBD1 (5 bases). Germline lookup yields CDR1 MNHEY and CDR2 SVGAGI. V lost 6 bases to trimming and J lost 10 bases, with 6 bases between them. The CDR3 contains 10 residues. CDR3 in amino acids: CASRGGKLFF. The CDR3, as DNA: TGTGCCAGCAGGGGGGGAAAACTGTTTTTT.

The chain has TRBV9 and TRBJ2-1; 7 bases align to TRBD1. The CDR3 is 16 amino acids. Germline CDR1 reads SGDLS; CDR2 reads YYNGEE. V dropped 0 bases and J dropped 3; count of bases not matched to a gene: 6. The CDR3, as DNA: TGTGCCAGCAGCGTAGCTCCGGCAGGGGGCTACAATGAGCAGTTCTTC. It encodes CASSVAPAGGYNEQFF.

This clone was observed once. For the CDR3, the DNA is TGTGCCAGCAGCCGCCCCGGGGAGACCCAGTACTTC. This sequence encodes CASSRPGETQYF. The V gene is TRBV13, the J gene TRBJ2-5, with no clear D. The germline V gene has CDR1 PRHDT and CDR2 FYEKMQ (reference sequence). This CDR3 has 12 amino acids. V lost 5 bases and J 5 bases, leaving 9 bases between the germline ends.

This clone was seen just once. The chain joins TRBV6-4 to TRBJ2-7, with 10 bases matching TRBD1. The CDR3 extends over 13 amino acids. In germline, CDR1 is MRHNA, CDR2 SNTAGT. The ends lost 4 bases at V and 6 bases at J; junction bases unmatched: 3. The CDR3, as DNA: TGTGCCAGCAGTGTGACAGGGGGCCGCGAGCAGTACTTC. Translated, it gives CASSVTGGREQYF.

The chain has TRBV7-2 and TRBJ2-1; 9 bases align to TRBD2. V trimming: 5 bases; J trimming: 5 bases; junction bases outside the gene matches: 19. Germline V gene lookup returns CDR1 SGHTA and CDR2 FQGNSA. The CDR3 covers 19 residues. The DNA for the CDR3 is TGTGCCAGCAGCCTAAGACCCGCGGGGGGGCTAGATTTCGACAATGAGCAGTTCTTC. This translates into CASSLRPAGGLDFDNEQFF.

This chain uses TRBV29-1 with TRBJ2-7; 8 nucleotides line up with TRBD2. Germline CDR1 and CDR2: SQVTM and ANQGSEA. Trimming cost V 4 bases and J 0 bases; bases outside gene matches: 5. The CDR3 has 14 residues. The CDR3 is CSVAPGTSSYEQYF. As DNA, the CDR3 is TGCAGCGTTGCCCCCGGGACTAGCTCCTACGAGCAGTACTTC.

The V gene is TRBV18, the J gene TRBJ2-7, with D perhaps matching TRBD2 (5 bases). V was clipped by 5 bases and J by 5 bases, with 10 bases between them. CDR1 and CDR2 (germline): KGHSH, LQKENI. The CDR3 has 12 residues. CDR3 sequence: CASSGPGNEQYF. DNA of the CDR3: TGTGCCAGCTCAGGACCGGGGAACGAGCAGTACTTC.

J is TRBJ1-2 and V is TRBV7-3; tentative D call: TRBD1 (6 bases). CDR3 length equals 15 residues. Germline V lookup: CDR1 SGHTA, CDR2 FQGTGA. The germline V and J ends were trimmed by 2 bases and 2 bases, with 12 bases remaining between them. The CDR3 DNA is TGTGCCAGCAGCTTATTCCCCGGACAGAACTATGGCTACACCTTC. Translation: CASSLFPGQNYGYTF.

The chain couples TRBV4-1 to TRBJ2-1; TRBD2 matches at 8 bases. CDR1 and CDR2 from the germline V gene are MGHRA and YSYEKL. V lost 2 bases, J lost 2 bases, and 2 bases stayed unmatched. CDR3 length: 15 amino acids. Here the CDR3 reads CASSQSSGAYNEQFF. The DNA of the CDR3 is TGCGCCAGCAGCCAAAGTAGCGGGGCCTACAATGAGCAGTTCTTC.

This chain links TRBV10-3 with TRBJ1-2, with D perhaps matching TRBD1 (6 bases). Between the trimmed V and J ends, which lost 1 base and 4 bases, there was a span of 13 bases. Per the germline V gene, CDR1 is ENHRY and CDR2 is SYGVKD. The CDR3 consists of 15 residues. CDR3 residues: CAISEFGGRSYGYTF. The CDR3 DNA follows: TGTGCCATCAGTGAGTTCGGGGGGCGTTCCTATGGCTACACCTTC.

V gene TRBV30 combines with J gene TRBJ2-3, with a tentative D call TRBD2 (5 bases). The V gene's germline CDR1 is GTSNPN and CDR2 SVGIG (reference sequence). CDR3 size: 14 residues. Trimming took off 7 bases at V and 3 bases at J, with 17 bases between the two ends. CDR3 protein: CALRTGSLTDTQYF. The DNA of the CDR3 is TGTGCCTTGAGGACTGGAAGTCTAACAGATACGCAGTATTTT.